These 14 T cell receptor beta chains came from one sample sequenced in a study of neurological immune-mediated disorders (dated by TCRdb to about 2019). Libraries came from 5' RACE. TCRdb lists the instrument as Illumina HiSeq 2500. TCRdb trimmed public reads at Q25 via fastp, called clones via MiXCR and kept in-frame beta chains. Rows are unified per CDR3 protein, each entry keeping the most common DNA and genes. This sample is represented by roughly 56,000 distinct CDR3 sequences; about 3.4% of them were singletons. The top ten hold 7.1% of the sample. Sequenced: PBMCs. The receptors come from an older woman with multiple sclerosis.

In this sample, this clonotype turned up many times. The chain is built from TRBV7-8 and TRBJ2-3; 7 bases are shared with TRBD1. This CDR3 is built from 15 residues. In germline, CDR1 is SGHVS, CDR2 FQNEAQ. V was pared by 4 bases and J by 6 bases, with 10 bases of the junction left unmatched. CDR3 sequence (DNA): TGTGCCAGCAGCTCCAGACTACTCAGGGGGGATACGCAGTATTTT. This translates into CASSSRLLRGDTQYF.

In its sample, this clonotype was seen many times. CDR3 coding DNA: TGTGCCACCTGGGGGGACGAGCAAGAGACCCAGTACTTC. This encodes CATWGDEQETQYF. V gene TRBV10-3 combines with J gene TRBJ2-5, with D possibly TRBD2 on 6 matching bases. Trimming pared 10 bases from V and 2 bases from J, leaving 14 bases between. In germline, CDR1 is ENHRY, CDR2 SYGVKD. The CDR3 extends over 13 amino acids.

This clonotype has ten or more counts. The chain combines TRBV20-1 with TRBJ2-1; either TRBD1 or TRBD2 may fit D (5 bases each). There are 16 residues in the CDR3. The ends were cut back, 0 bases at V and 9 bases at J, with 21 bases in the middle. Germline assignment: CDR1 DFQATT and CDR2 SNEGSKA (reference sequence). The CDR3: CSARESNVGMRGEQFF. In nucleotides, the CDR3 is TGCAGTGCTAGAGAGTCCAACGTGGGGATGAGGGGTGAGCAGTTCTTC.

This clonotype was found many times. The genes are TRBV7-8 and TRBJ1-1; weak D call: TRBD1 (6 bases). Per germline, CDR1 SGHVS and CDR2 FQNEAQ. V dropped 0 bases and J dropped 1 base, with 9 bases sitting between them. The CDR3 has 15 amino acids. CDR3 nucleotide sequence: TGTGCCAGCAGCTTAGCGGACAGTTGGAACACTGAAGCTTTCTTT. Protein product: CASSLADSWNTEAFF.

This clonotype was detected many times. This chain joins TRBV5-1 and TRBJ1-3, with TRBD1 as a possible D gene (6 bases). Germline V CDR1 and CDR2: SGHRS, YFSETQ. This CDR3 contains 14 residues. Trimming took off 4 bases at V and 1 base at J, with 9 bases between the two ends. DNA for the CDR3: TGCGCCAGCAGCCGGGACACATCTGGAAACACCATATATTTT. Its translation: CASSRDTSGNTIYF.

This clonotype has at least ten counts. The chain couples TRBV7-9 to TRBJ1-6; TRBD1 matches at 7 bases. Germline V lookup: CDR1 SEHNR, CDR2 FQNEAQ (reference sequence). The CDR3 has 14 residues. The V segment lost 4 bases and the J segment 5 bases; nucleotides outside the gene matches: 2. The CDR3 bases are TGTGCCAGCAGCTCAGGGACAGATAATTCACCCCTCCACTTT. Protein sequence: CASSSGTDNSPLHF.

This clonotype showed up many times. V and J are TRBV20-1 and TRBJ2-1; D may be TRBD1 (8 bases). CDR1 and CDR2 from the germline V gene are DFQATT and SNEGSKA (reference sequence). The CDR3 is 16 residues long. Trimming cost V 0 bases and J 6 bases, with 18 bases left between them. CDR3 region: CSARDPRGGTGNEQFF. CDR3 sequence (DNA): TGCAGTGCTAGAGATCCGAGGGGAGGGACAGGCAATGAGCAGTTCTTC.

The sample holds many counts of this clonotype. V gene TRBV27 combines with J gene TRBJ2-7; D is unclear. The CDR3 consists of 14 residues. The germline gives CDR1 MNHEY, CDR2 SMNVEV (reference sequence). The ends were cut back, 4 bases at V and 6 bases at J, with 16 bases in the middle. The CDR3 loop reads CASSSTGQRGEQYF. The CDR3 nucleotides read TGTGCCAGCAGTTCCACGGGTCAACGTGGCGAGCAGTACTTC.

There are many counts of this clonotype. A much more abundant neighbour one base away suggests this may be a read error. The chain is built from TRBV10-3 and TRBJ1-2; 9 bases map to TRBD1. CDR3 length: 12 amino acids. Trimming took 11 bases from V and 6 from J; bases not matched to a gene: 7. CDR1 is ENHRY, CDR2 SYGVKD, per germline. This CDR3 reads CASEGQGNGYTF. The CDR3 region has the DNA TGTGCCTCGGAGGGACAGGGTAATGGCTACACCTTC.

This clonotype showed up many times. The chain carries TRBV9 and TRBJ2-5, with 9 bases lining up with TRBD1. J gave up 1 base and V 2 bases, and 15 bases lay outside the gene matches. The CDR3 consists of 19 residues. Germline V gene data show CDR1 as SGDLS and CDR2 as YYNGEE. The CDR3, as DNA: TGTGCCAGCAGCGTGTCGGGTTGGGGGACAGGGATTTCCCAAGAGACCCAGTACTTC. It codes for CASSVSGWGTGISQETQYF.

This clonotype was detected ten times or more. The chain has TRBV20-1 and TRBJ2-3; D is ambiguous. V was trimmed by 4 bases and J by 0 bases, leaving 8 bases between them. Germline V gene data show CDR1 as DFQATT and CDR2 as SNEGSKA (reference sequence). CDR3 length: 13 amino acids. This CDR3 reads CSAKSPSTDTQYF. CDR3 sequence (DNA): TGCAGTGCTAAAAGTCCTAGCACAGATACGCAGTATTTT.

In this sample, this clonotype turned up many times. This chain uses TRBV7-6 with TRBJ2-5; perhaps TRBD2 as D (5 bases). V was pared by 0 bases and J by 6 bases, with 14 bases between. There are 15 residues in the CDR3. Germline CDR1 reads SGHVS; CDR2 reads FNYEAQ. CDR3 DNA sequence: TGTGCCAGCAGCTTAGCTAGCGCCGATGGACAGACCCAGTACTTC. Translating it yields CASSLASADGQTQYF.

There are many counts of this clonotype. This rearrangement joins TRBV4-2 to TRBJ1-5; TRBD1 is a possible D gene (5 bases). The V gene lost 3 bases and the J gene lost 3 bases, with 12 bases spanning the gap. CDR1 is LGHNA, CDR2 YNFKEQ, per germline. The CDR3 length is 15 residues. The CDR3 is CASSHRPGYNQPQHF. CDR3 coding DNA: TGTGCCAGCAGCCACCGGCCAGGGTACAATCAGCCCCAGCATTTT.

In this sample, this clonotype turned up a few times. The genes are TRBV5-1 and TRBJ1-2, with 10 bases identical to TRBD1. The CDR3 is 14 residues long. Trimming cost V 4 bases and J 6 bases; bases outside gene matches: 6. Germline CDR1 SGHRS, CDR2 YFSETQ. CDR3 DNA: TGCGCCAGCAGCGCGGGACAGGGGATTAATGGCTACACCTTC. It translates to CASSAGQGINGYTF.